The following is a T cell receptor beta chain sequence with its context. The donors formed part of the roughly 120-subject validation cohort, distinct from the roughly 730-subject first cohort. The J segment lost 2 bases and the V segment lost 5 bases, leaving 7 bases of the junction unmatched. The V gene's germline CDR1 is MNHNS and CDR2 SASEGT. This CDR3 spans 16 amino acids. Assay: immunoSEQ multiplex PCR; the TCRdb copy retains only in-frame clones and omits some. Of about 150,000 clones listed, 80% to 90% are singletons. This entry comes from a study of cytomegalovirus exposure and HLA in healthy donors. Across the study: The same platform used for the roughly 600 first-cohort repertoires was also used for the roughly 130 validation repertoires, as a later analysis reported.

This chain links TRBV6-1 with TRBJ2-7; 12 bases match TRBD2. Sequencing was done on a sample of PBMCs. This receptor was taken from a woman under 40 in good health and CMV-seropositive. CDR3 in DNA: TGTGCCAGCAGTAAAGGACTAGCGGGACCCGCCTACGAGCAGTACTTC. Amino acids: CASSKGLAGPAYEQYF.